Below, 14 T cell receptor beta chains from the same sample are listed, as sequenced in a study of blood T cell repertoires in COVID-19. Some clones are missing from TCRdb's copy, which holds only in-frame ones; the method was immunoSEQ multiplex PCR. The repertoire consists of about 230,000 clones, with 80% to 90% occurring once and the leading ten covering about 0.93%. The specimen was peripheral blood. Receptor source: a man aged 35-49 years with acute or convalescent COVID-19.

The sample holds one count of this clone. The rearrangement links TRBV5-1 to TRBJ1-2; D perhaps matches TRBD1 (5 bases). The CDR3 totals 13 residues. Trimming took 7 bases from V and 4 from J, leaving 14 bases between them. Germline V gives CDR1 SGHRS, CDR2 YFSETQ. The CDR3 loop reads CASRYDDSYGYTF. The DNA for the CDR3 is TGCGCCAGCCGCTACGATGACAGCTATGGCTACACCTTC.

The rearrangement links TRBV14 to TRBJ1-6, with 7 bases identical to TRBD1. The germline CDR1 and CDR2 sequences are SGHDN and FVKESK. The J segment lost 7 bases and the V segment lost 1 base, leaving 7 bases of the junction unmatched. The CDR3 runs 16 residues. CDR3 DNA: TGTGCCAGCAGCCAAGTGACAGGGACGAAGAATTCACCCCTCCACTTT. This encodes CASSQVTGTKNSPLHF.

This clone was detected once. This sequence joins TRBV24-1 and TRBJ2-5; 12 positions match TRBD2. CDR3 size: 16 residues. V shed 4 bases, J shed 0 bases, and the junction held 2 bases outside the gene matches. CDR1 is KGHDR and CDR2 is SFDVKD in the germline V gene. The CDR3 loop is CATSDPSGGDQETQYF. For the CDR3, the DNA is TGTGCCACCAGTGACCCTAGCGGGGGGGACCAAGAGACCCAGTACTTC.

J is TRBJ2-1 and V is TRBV18; 9 bases are shared with TRBD1. The V gene's germline CDR1 is KGHSH and CDR2 LQKENI. The CDR3 length is 12 residues. CDR3 loop: CAGTGINNEQFF. The CDR3, as DNA: TGTGCAGGGACAGGGATAAACAATGAGCAGTTCTTC.

The chain uses TRBV11-3 and TRBJ2-1, with 12 bases aligning to TRBD2. Germline V gene data show CDR1 as SGHNT and CDR2 as YENEEA. V lost 4 bases, J lost 6 bases, and 4 bases stayed unmatched. The CDR3 has 15 residues. The CDR3 DNA reads as TGTGCCAGCAGCTATACTAGCGGGGGGCTCAATGAGCAGTTCTTC. Translating gives CASSYTSGGLNEQFF.

The chain uses TRBV4-2 and TRBJ2-5; 10 bases fit TRBD2. The ends lost 3 bases at V and 4 bases at J; junction bases unmatched: 8. The CDR3 spans 16 residues. Per germline, CDR1 LGHNA and CDR2 YNFKEQ. In DNA, the CDR3 is TGTGCCAGCAGCCAGGTAGCGGGGGGCGGGGGAGAGACCCAGTACTTC. Translation: CASSQVAGGGGETQYF.

This rearrangement joins TRBV7-3 to TRBJ2-7; 9 bases are shared with TRBD2. The germline V gene encodes CDR1 SGHTA and CDR2 FQGTGA. The length of the CDR3 is 15 residues. V shed 5 bases, J shed 0 bases, and the junction held 5 bases outside the gene matches. CDR3 bases: TGTGCCAGCAGCCCCTATAGCGGGGGCTCCTACGAGCAGTACTTC. Its protein is CASSPYSGGSYEQYF.

The V and J genes are TRBV6-5 and TRBJ2-7, with 9 bases identical to TRBD1. The CDR3 loop spans 15 amino acids. CDR1 and CDR2 from the germline V gene are MNHEY and SVGAGI. V dropped 7 bases and J dropped 6; count of bases not matched to a gene: 13. CDR3 residues: CASTPWTGDVREQYF. The DNA of the CDR3 is TGTGCCAGCACCCCGTGGACAGGGGATGTGCGCGAGCAGTACTTC.

This chain uses TRBV29-1 with TRBJ1-4; D call uncertain. The ends were cut back, 4 bases at V and 0 bases at J, with 9 bases in the middle. The CDR3 has 14 amino acids. Germline assignment: CDR1 SQVTM and CDR2 ANQGSEA. The CDR3 reads CSVAVVTTNEKLFF. For the CDR3, the DNA is TGCAGCGTTGCGGTGGTTACAACTAATGAAAAACTGTTTTTT.

This clone was found a few times. One end of the junction varies from germline; a read error may be responsible. The chain has TRBV7-7 and TRBJ2-1, with TRBD2 as a possible D gene (5 bases). This CDR3 is 15 amino acids long. Germline CDR1 is SSHAT and CDR2 is FNYEAQ (reference sequence). The CDR3 sequence: CASSLDLNIYNEQFF. CDR3 coding DNA: TGTGCTAGCAGTTTGGACTTAAACATCTACAATGAGCAGTTCTTC.

V and J are TRBV6-5 and TRBJ2-3; 9 bases fit TRBD2. The CDR3 spans 15 residues. Germline CDR1 and CDR2: MNHEY and SVGAGI. V lost 6 bases, J lost 4 bases, and 8 bases stayed unmatched. The DNA of the CDR3 is TGTGCCAGCAGCGGGCTAGCGGGGTACTCAGATACGCAGTATTTT. Translated: CASSGLAGYSDTQYF.

The chain couples TRBV7-2 to TRBJ2-1, with D possibly being TRBD1 (5 bases). Trimming took off 1 base at V and 2 bases at J, with 12 bases between the two ends. The germline V gene encodes CDR1 SGHTA and CDR2 FQGNSA. The CDR3 spans 16 residues. The DNA for the CDR3 is TGTGCCAGCAGCTTAGTCAGGGAACCCCCCTACAATGAGCAGTTCTTC. This sequence encodes CASSLVREPPYNEQFF. The variable domain in full, with the rest retrieved from reference TRBV7-2 and TRBJ2-1, is GAGVSQSPSNKVTEKGKDVELRCDPISGHTALYWYRQSLGQGLEFLIYFQGNSAPDKSGLPSDRFSAERTGGSVSTLTIQRTQQEDSAVYLCASSLVREPPYNEQFFGPGTRLTVL.

The chain uses TRBV7-3 and TRBJ1-1, with 8 bases lining up with TRBD1. In germline, CDR1 is SGHTA, CDR2 FQGTGA. This CDR3 is 15 amino acids long. J gave up 1 base and V 5 bases, and 6 bases lay outside the gene matches. The DNA for the CDR3 is TGTGCCAGCAGCGCCCGACAGGGGAAGAACACTGAAGCTTTCTTT. This translates into CASSARQGKNTEAFF.

This chain connects TRBV9 to TRBJ1-2; D is unresolved. The CDR3 has 14 amino acids. In germline, CDR1 is SGDLS, CDR2 YYNGEE. Trimming pared 6 bases from V and 6 bases from J, leaving 18 bases between. This CDR3 is CASTTSDKSDGYTF. In DNA form, the CDR3 reads TGTGCCAGCACCACCAGCGATAAGAGCGATGGCTACACCTTC.